This entry describes one T cell receptor (beta chain). There is no known antigen for this receptor. Per-base quality was not reported, and no clone a single base away is much larger than it. This beta chain is a stray sequence in a library constructed for alpha chains; its clone size is not meaningful. Explained via the paper, the time point label denotes: sample taken at primary tumor resection. TCR sequencing used whole RNA extracted from tumor and nontumor lung tissue, or from cryopreserved PBMC samples, without cell sorting. Samples were obtained from 70 to 85 patients with early-stage, untreated non-small cell lung cancer from the lung TRACERx cohort. Only patients for whom sufficient RNA was available from at least two tumor regions were selected for TCR sequencing. This sample is part of a study of spatial heterogeneity in lung cancer (dated by TCRdb to between 2018 and 2020). Notes on the research overall: Beta-chain transcripts were consistently detected in greater numbers than alpha-chain transcripts, which likely reflected higher beta-chain transcript abundance. At surgery, both alpha and beta chains were TCR-sequenced in under 250 tumor regions, approximately 64 matched nontumor lung samples and a few dozen PBMC samples. Nonsynonymous mutation counts, determined by whole-exome sequencing of tumor tissue, were related to features of the TCR repertoire. TCR alpha and beta repertoires were quantitatively compared across multiple tumor regions, matched nontumor lung and blood in non-small cell lung cancer. In the raw uncorrected reads, each unique combination of TCR and UMI appeared more than ten times on average.

What the research found in general, with its limitations: Ubiquitous expanded tumor TCRs were found in blood more often at tumor resection than at routine follow-up. Additional single-cell paired TCR alpha and beta sequencing was considered necessary to confirm, at a functional level, the hypothesis that regional TCRs recognize regional mutations.

Library method: 5' RACE. Sequencing was performed on a NextSeq 500. The TCR library protocol attached a unique molecular identifier to each TCR cDNA molecule to allow correction of PCR and sequencing errors. As for how the authors treated the data: TCR identification, UMI-based error correction and CDR3 extraction were all carried out with Decombinator tools. TCRs above a frequency of 2 per 1,000, corresponding to the top 1% of the tumor frequency distribution, were defined as expanded. Renyi diversity was calculated using the R vegan package after each repertoire was subsampled 100 times to 5,000 TCRs. To build CDR3 similarity networks, amino acid triplet string-kernel similarity was used, and CDR3s were connected when their pairwise similarity was above 0.82. TCRdb handled the public reads itself, with Q25 trimming in fastp and clone calling in MiXCR, and kept productive beta chains. One record per CDR3 amino acid sequence lists the most common genes and DNA. TCRdb's processing, not the authors' own work, is the source of the V and J calls. For this sample the table gives several thousand distinct CDR3 sequences, of which approximately 25% were detected only once. 25% of the sample goes to the ten largest clones.

The sample here was PBMCs, taken at surgery. The receptor comes from a female donor with early-stage non-small cell lung cancer.

The CDR3 reads CASSLISLSTDTQYF. The bases are TGTGCCAGCAGCTTAATTAGTCTAAGCACAGATACGCAGTATTTT. This receptor chain uses TRBV5-4 and TRBJ2-3; confidence is insufficient to name the D gene. V sheds 2 bases and J sheds 0 bases, leaving 10 bases between their ends. CDR1 is given as SGHNT and CDR2 as YYREEE, both from the germline V gene (reference sequence). Including cysteine and phenylalanine, the CDR3 has 15 amino acids. Kept here is only the CDR3 DNA, which spans 45 bases and is read in frame from base 1.